Given below is one T cell receptor (beta chain) in context. Its antigen is not known. A much larger clone differs by one base, so this may be a read error. The study extracted blood RNA from unsorted whole blood and also extracted germline DNA. The data are from a study of tumor-infiltrating lymphocytes in primary liver carcinoma. Study information: Surgical resection was the treatment these patients received for primary liver carcinoma.

Study findings and constraints: Relative to blood, tumors carried a significantly larger fraction of the repertoire in their top 250 clones (p = 0.039). Tumor-blood pairs (like tumor-adjacent pairs) overlapped less than tumor region pairs did.

Starting material of about 480 ng total RNA yielded TCR beta cDNA via a constant-region primer. ARM-PCR, slightly modified, supplied the TCR beta libraries through three nested multiplex PCR rounds. TRBV1-TRBV30 forward primers paired with a C-beta reverse primer were used in the first two PCR rounds, which ran approximately 11 cycles each. Each CDR3 protein is one row after TCRdb ran MiXCR on the multiplex PCR reads. The sample lists hundreds of thousands of distinct CDR3 sequences, 45% to 70% occurring once. The CDR3 length is 14 residues. The germline V and J ends were trimmed by 6 bases and 7 bases, with 18 bases remaining between them. Germline V CDR1 and CDR2: MNHEY, SVGEGT.

The chain uses TRBV6-2 or TRBV6-3 and TRBJ2-5; D assignment may be TRBD1 or TRBD2 (5 bases each). The source of this sequence is a woman under 40 with primary liver carcinoma and hepatitis B virus infection. Source material: peripheral blood. In nucleotides, the CDR3 is TGTGCCAGCAGCCCCCACGGGGACCTCGGGACCCAGTACTTC. Protein product: CASSPHGDLGTQYF.